A single sample is the source of the 16 T cell receptor beta chains below, sequenced in a study of T-cell memory formation after mild COVID-19. TCRdb reprocessed the 5' RACE reads via MiXCR and lists one record per CDR3 protein. This table has roughly 40,000 distinct CDR3 sequences, 6% to 9.5% appearing once. Sequenced: PBMCs or a T cell subset sorted from them (not recorded which). The receptors were sampled from a man aged 18 to 29 who had mild COVID-19 (a few samples of this study predate the infection). Cell type and time point are not known.

The rearrangement links TRBV5-1 to TRBJ2-5; TRBD2 aligns across 9 bases. Germline CDR1 is SGHRS and CDR2 is YFSETQ. V shed 4 bases, J shed 5 bases, and the junction held 9 bases outside the gene matches. This CDR3 comprises 15 residues. The CDR3 reads CASSDASGAVETQYF. The CDR3 DNA follows: TGCGCCAGCAGCGATGCTAGCGGGGCAGTGGAGACCCAGTACTTC. Full variable domain (remainder filled in from reference TRBV5-1 and TRBJ2-5): KAGVTQTPRYLIKTRGQQVTLSCSPISGHRSVSWYQQTPGQGLQFLFEYFSETQRNKGNFPGRFSGRQFSNSRSEMNVSTLELGDSALYLCASSDASGAVETQYFGPGTRLLVL.

The table lists this clonotype with a few counts. The junction departs from the called germline gene at one end, perhaps through a read error. The chain employs TRBV25-1 and TRBJ1-1; D is unresolved. Germline V lookup: CDR1 MGHDK, CDR2 SYGVNS. The CDR3 sequence is 12 residues long. DNA of the CDR3: TGTGCCAGCAGTGAACCTTGGGAGCCGAGTATCTTT. Residues: CASSEPWEPSIF.

This chain links TRBV7-9 with TRBJ2-1; D is uncertain. The V gene lost 2 bases and the J gene lost 0 bases, with 8 bases spanning the gap. CDR3 length: 15 amino acids. The germline CDR1 and CDR2 sequences are SEHNR and FQNEAQ (reference sequence). CDR3 protein: CASSLRGSSYNEQFF. CDR3 nucleotides: TGTGCCAGCAGCTTACGAGGTTCCTCCTACAATGAGCAGTTCTTC.

This clonotype occurred a few times. The chain combines TRBV7-3 with TRBJ1-1; 7 bases match TRBD1. The CDR3 has 15 residues. Unmatched junction bases numbered 8, after V lost 2 bases and J lost 5 bases. Germline-derived CDR1 and CDR2 are SGHTA and FQGTGA. The CDR3 DNA follows: TGTGCCAGCAGCTTATGCCTACCAGGGGGAACTGAAGCTTTCTTT. This sequence encodes CASSLCLPGGTEAFF.

This clonotype was detected many times. The genes are TRBV7-8 and TRBJ2-7; D uncertain. This CDR3 is 11 amino acids long. V shed 4 bases and J shed 7 bases, with 8 bases lying between them. Looked up from germline, CDR1 is SGHVS and CDR2 is FQNEAQ. The CDR3, as DNA: TGTGCCAGCAGCTGGAATTTAGAGCAGTACTTC. Amino acid sequence: CASSWNLEQYF.

The chain recombines TRBV7-9 with TRBJ2-5, with a possible D match to TRBD1 (6 bases). Germline CDR1 SEHNR, CDR2 FQNEAQ (reference sequence). V lost 5 bases, J lost 0 bases, and 10 bases lay in between. This CDR3 has 14 amino acids. Here the CDR3 DNA reads TGTGCCAGCAGCCAGGGACAATACCAAGAGACCCAGTACTTC. It specifies CASSQGQYQETQYF. The whole variable domain, filled in from reference TRBV7-9 and TRBJ2-5, reads DTGVSQNPRHKITKRGQNVTFRCDPISEHNRLYWYRQTLGQGPEFLTYFQNEAQLEKSRLLSDRFSAERPKGSFSTLEIQRTEQGDSAMYLCASSQGQYQETQYFGPGTRLLVL.

The sample holds a few counts of this clonotype. The chain employs TRBV12-3 or TRBV12-4 and TRBJ2-3, with a possible D match to TRBD1 (7 bases). The CDR3 has 15 amino acids. The V end lost 5 bases, the J end lost 2 bases, and 14 bases lay between the germline ends. This chain's CDR3 is CASSQPGGFTDTQYF. The CDR3 DNA sequence: TGTGCCAGCAGTCAACCAGGGGGGTTCACAGATACGCAGTATTTT.

The chain recombines TRBV2 with TRBJ1-5; 8 nucleotides match TRBD1. The V segment lost 5 bases and the J segment 5 bases; nucleotides outside the gene matches: 2. The CDR3 has 13 residues. Looked up from germline, CDR1 is SNHLY and CDR2 is FYNNEI. The CDR3 nucleotides read TGTGCCAGCAGTAACAGGGGGGATCAGCCCCAGCATTTT. Its translation is CASSNRGDQPQHF. Using reference TRBV2 and TRBJ1-5 for the parts outside the CDR3, the full variable domain is EPEVTQTPSHQVTQMGQEVILRCVPISNHLYFYWYRQILGQKVEFLVSFYNNEISEKSEIFDDQFSVERPDGSNFTLKIRSTKLEDSAMYFCASSNRGDQPQHFGDGTRLSIL.

This clonotype came up a few times. The rearrangement uses TRBV20-1 and TRBJ2-3, with 9 nucleotides matching TRBD2. This CDR3 comprises 15 residues. V dropped 1 base and J dropped 4; count of bases not matched to a gene: 6. The germline gives CDR1 DFQATT, CDR2 SNEGSKA (reference sequence). The DNA of the CDR3 is TGCAGTGCTAGAGTGCCTAGCGGGGTCGCAGATACGCAGTATTTT. Amino acid sequence: CSARVPSGVADTQYF.

The chain recombines TRBV20-1 with TRBJ2-3; 8 bases are shared with TRBD1. Losses at the gene ends were 5 bases for V and 5 bases for J; bases not matched to a gene: 9. The CDR3 sequence is 14 residues long. The germline V gene encodes CDR1 DFQATT and CDR2 SNEGSKA (reference sequence). The CDR3 DNA sequence: TGCAGTGCTCCGGACAGGGTCTCACAAGATACGCAGTATTTT. This encodes CSAPDRVSQDTQYF.

The rearrangement uses TRBV24-1 and TRBJ2-3, with D perhaps TRBD1 (5 bases). Germline CDR1 is KGHDR and CDR2 is SFDVKD. The CDR3 spans 13 residues. Trimming pared 5 bases from V and 3 bases from J, leaving 8 bases between. The DNA of the CDR3 is TGTGCCACCAGTGGCCAGGGAACAGATACGCAGTATTTT. Protein sequence: CATSGQGTDTQYF.

The J gene is TRBJ2-6, the V gene TRBV4-3, with 12 bases that match TRBD1. V was pared by 1 base and J by 1 base, with 8 bases of the junction left unmatched. CDR3 length: 20 amino acids. Germline V lookup: CDR1 LGHNA, CDR2 YSLEER. The CDR3 protein is CASSQGRGTGGVSGANVLTF. CDR3 DNA: TGCGCCAGCAGCCAAGGGAGGGGGACAGGGGGCGTTTCTGGGGCCAACGTCCTGACTTTC.

The gene calls are TRBV6-5 and TRBJ2-3, with 8 positions matching TRBD1. Germline assignment: CDR1 MNHEY and CDR2 SVGAGI. With 5 bases clipped from V and 4 bases from J, the junction kept 8 bases outside the gene matches. This CDR3 is 15 amino acids long. For the CDR3, the DNA is TGTGCCAGCAGTCCCCTGGGCAGGGGGCCAGATACGCAGTATTTT. Its translation is CASSPLGRGPDTQYF.

This clonotype counts as medium-sized. The chain has TRBV7-9 and TRBJ2-7, with 7 bases lining up with TRBD2. There are 12 residues in the CDR3. Germline trimming cut 3 bases from V and 6 bases from J; bases unmatched to any gene: 2. In germline, CDR1 is SEHNR, CDR2 FQNEAQ (reference sequence). The CDR3 spells CASSFTGGEQYV. CDR3 DNA: TGTGCCAGCAGCTTCACGGGGGGCGAGCAGTACGTC.

This clonotype was detected a few times. The genes are TRBV20-1 and TRBJ2-5; 12 bases match TRBD2. Germline CDR1 is DFQATT and CDR2 is SNEGSKA (reference sequence). Unmatched junction bases numbered 3, after V lost 0 bases and J lost 1 base. This CDR3 contains 16 residues. CDR3 region: CSARDPSGGVQETQYF. The CDR3 DNA reads as TGCAGTGCTAGAGATCCTAGCGGGGGGGTCCAAGAGACCCAGTACTTC.

On this clonotype: One end of the junction does not line up with germline, which may come from a read error. This chain links TRBV7-7 with TRBJ2-1; TRBD2 aligns across 13 bases. The germline V gene has CDR1 SSHAT and CDR2 FNYEAQ (reference sequence). The CDR3 extends over 13 amino acids. The CDR3 nucleotides are TGTGCTAGCAGCACGGGACTAGCGGGGGAGCAGTTCTTC. It translates to CASSTGLAGEQFF.